Listed below are T cell receptor beta chains from one sample, sequenced in a study of beta chain features in type 1 diabetes. Only in-frame clones appear in the TCRdb table, and some are missing; sequencing was by immunoSEQ multiplex PCR. The sample lists about 220,000 clones; approximately 11% were seen once. Sequencing was carried out using central memory CD4+ T cells from blood. The source is a man aged 18-30 years in good health. Both conserved end residues are part of each CDR3. D genes are given only for firm matches. The size of a clone is reported for some rows only, either as once, few or many, or as a class for expanded clones.

J gene	clone size	D gene	V gene	CDR3 length	CDR3 protein	CDR3 DNA
TRBJ2-3	.	TRBD2	TRBV10-3	14	CAGSGGAGTDTQYF	TGTGCCGGCTCGGGGGGAGCTGGCACAGATACGCAGTATTTT
TRBJ2-7	.	.	TRBV7-2	14	CASSLGGGIYEQYF	TGTGCCAGCAGCCTCGGCGGCGGGATCTACGAGCAGTACTTC
TRBJ2-7	many	.	TRBV29-1	15	CSVTRGRGQSYEQYF	TGCAGCGTGACCCGGGGGAGGGGGCAGTCCTACGAGCAGTACTTC
TRBJ2-5	many	.	TRBV10-3	17	CAISIKGGRGVPETQYF	TGTGCCATCAGTATCAAGGGAGGCAGGGGGGTCCCAGAGACCCAGTACTTC
TRBJ2-2	.	.	TRBV18	13	CASSRTTTGELFF	TGTGCCAGCTCCCGGACTACCACCGGGGAGCTGTTTTTT
TRBJ1-2	few	.	TRBV2	16	CASSPPTGRGDYGYTF	TGTGCCAGCAGTCCCCCGACCGGTAGAGGGGACTATGGCTACACCTTC
TRBJ2-7	.	TRBD1	TRBV5-1	15	CASSLDAGTGLRQYF	TGCGCCAGCAGCTTGGACGCCGGGACAGGGCTTCGGCAGTACTTC
TRBJ2-7	few	TRBD2	TRBV6-1	14	CASSGTSRSTEQYF	TGTGCCAGCAGTGGGACTAGCAGGTCGACCGAGCAGTACTTC
TRBJ1-2	few	.	TRBV30	13	CAWNTEANYGYTF	TGTGCCTGGAATACGGAAGCTAACTATGGCTACACCTTC
TRBJ2-2	few	.	TRBV11-2	16	CASSSRLLPNTGELFF	TGTGCCAGCAGCTCCCGTCTACTCCCGAACACCGGGGAGCTGTTTTTT
TRBJ2-7	.	.	TRBV27	13	CASSRYRAYEQYF	TGTGCCAGCAGCCGCTACAGGGCCTACGAGCAGTACTTC
TRBJ2-1	many	TRBD1	TRBV30	14	CAVTGGHRVNEQFF	TGTGCCGTAACAGGGGGCCATCGAGTCAATGAGCAGTTCTTC
TRBJ2-1	few	TRBD2	TRBV6-5	13	CASSSGLEVEQFF	TGTGCCAGCAGTTCCGGACTAGAGGTTGAGCAGTTCTTC
TRBJ1-1	.	.	TRBV7-9	13	CASTVTGDTEAFF	TGTGCCAGCACCGTAACAGGAGACACTGAAGCTTTCTTT
TRBJ2-4	.	.	TRBV4-2	16	CASSQDLGTPGDIQYF	TGTGCCAGCAGCCAAGATCTTGGCACCCCGGGGGACATTCAGTACTTC
TRBJ2-3	.	TRBD2	TRBV4-2	17	CASSHVPTSGRGDTQYF	TGTGCCAGCAGCCATGTCCCGACTAGCGGACGAGGAGATACGCAGTATTTT
TRBJ2-1	.	TRBD2	TRBV5-1	18	CASSLKGASGSSPNEQFF	TGCGCCAGCAGCTTGAAAGGTGCTAGCGGGTCCTCACCCAATGAGCAGTTCTTC
TRBJ2-7	few	.	TRBV2	15	CATSPTVTASYEQYF	TGTGCCACTTCCCCAACCGTTACAGCCTCCTACGAGCAGTACTTC
TRBJ2-5	few	.	TRBV6-6	14	CASSYGASQETQYF	TGTGCCAGCAGTTATGGCGCCTCCCAAGAGACCCAGTACTTC
TRBJ1-2	few	.	TRBV7-2	12	CASSLDGNGYTF	TGTGCCAGCAGCTTAGACGGGAACGGCTACACCTTC
TRBJ1-4	.	.	TRBV9	14	CASSVSGLGEKLFF	TGTGCCAGCAGCGTATCAGGGTTGGGTGAAAAACTGTTTTTT
TRBJ2-5	.	TRBD2	TRBV5-4	16	CASSPRGSGGRETQYF	TGTGCCAGCAGCCCCCGGGGTAGCGGGGGCAGGGAGACCCAGTACTTC
TRBJ2-4	many	.	TRBV29-1	11	CSVRPENIQYF	TGCAGCGTTCGTCCGGAAAACATTCAGTACTTC
TRBJ2-7	.	TRBD2	TRBV10-3	15	CAIREGLAGGYEQYF	TGTGCCATCAGGGAGGGACTAGCGGGAGGCTACGAGCAGTACTTC
TRBJ2-1	few	.	TRBV19	16	CASSIPSGGVRNEQFF	TGTGCCAGTAGTATACCGAGTGGAGGGGTAAGGAATGAGCAGTTCTTC
TRBJ2-7	few	.	TRBV9	15	CASSVGQFVRGEQYF	TGTGCCAGCAGCGTAGGCCAGTTTGTGAGAGGCGAGCAGTACTTC
TRBJ2-5	many	.	TRBV5-4	11	CASSWGETQYF	TGTGCCAGCAGCTGGGGAGAGACCCAGTACTTC
TRBJ2-7	few	TRBD2	TRBV5-1	14	CASRKVAGGYEQYF	TGCGCCAGCAGGAAGGTAGCGGGAGGTTACGAGCAGTACTTC
TRBJ1-2	.	.	TRBV5-4	13	CASSLRTPRDYTF	TGTGCCAGCAGCTTGAGGACCCCGCGCGACTACACCTTC